The subject of this entry is one TCR beta chain. Its antigen is unknown. TCRdb keeps only in-frame clones here, not all; method: immunoSEQ multiplex PCR. The table lists about 130,000 clones, less than 95% of them singletons. The CDR3 loop spans 13 amino acids. Trimming cost V 6 bases and J 2 bases; bases outside gene matches: 3. Germline lookup yields CDR1 SGHTS and CDR2 YDEGEE. These data originate in a study of OX40 agonist ivuxolimab in advanced cancers. Overall study context: The eligibility criteria allowed prior anti-PD-1, anti-PD-L1 or anti-CTLA-4 therapy, and 40% had some.

A history of autoimmune disease or systemic immunosuppression excluded patients. Study-wide points: At 0.1-3.0 mg/kg, partial responders had clonal expansion among the lowest observed.

The sequenced sample was CD4+ or CD8+ T cells sorted from blood, obtained in a trial of the OX40 agonist ivuxolimab. The TCR sequence derives from an adult with an advanced solid tumor such as melanoma, head and neck, liver or kidney cancer. This chain links TRBV5-8 with TRBJ2-5; 8 nucleotides agree with TRBD2. This CDR3 reads CASISGAQETQYF. CDR3 bases: TGTGCCAGCATTAGCGGGGCTCAAGAGACCCAGTACTTC.